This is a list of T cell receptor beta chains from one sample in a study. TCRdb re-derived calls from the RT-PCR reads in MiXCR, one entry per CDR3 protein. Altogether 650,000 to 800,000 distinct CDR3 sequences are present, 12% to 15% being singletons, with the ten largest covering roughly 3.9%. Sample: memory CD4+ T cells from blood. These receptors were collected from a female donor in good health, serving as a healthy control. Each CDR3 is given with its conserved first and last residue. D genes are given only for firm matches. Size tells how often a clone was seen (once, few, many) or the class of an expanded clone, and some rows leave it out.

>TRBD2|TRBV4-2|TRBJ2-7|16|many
CASSQDRLAGPYEQYF
TGTGCCAGCAGCCAAGATAGACTAGCGGGTCCCTACGAGCAGTACTTC
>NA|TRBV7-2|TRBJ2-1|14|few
CASSSTVYFGEQFF
TGTGCCAGCAGCTCAACGGTTTATTTTGGTGAGCAGTTCTTC
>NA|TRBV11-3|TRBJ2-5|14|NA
CASSSGPNEETQYF
TGTGCCAGCAGCTCAGGACCGAACGAAGAGACCCAGTACTTC
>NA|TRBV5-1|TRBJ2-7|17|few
CASSLDGNRMFSYEQYF
TGCGCCAGCAGCTTGGACGGGAACAGGATGTTCTCCTACGAGCAGTACTTC
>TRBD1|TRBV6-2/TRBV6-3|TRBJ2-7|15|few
CASTLLGTGSHEQYF
TGTGCCAGCACCCTTCTAGGGACAGGGTCCCACGAGCAGTACTTC
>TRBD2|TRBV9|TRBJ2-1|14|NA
CASSGTSGRTEQFF
TGTGCCAGCAGCGGGACTAGCGGGAGGACTGAGCAGTTCTTC
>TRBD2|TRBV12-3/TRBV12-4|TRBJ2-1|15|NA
CASSSTGTSIYEQFF
TGTGCCAGCAGTTCCACCGGGACTAGCATTTATGAGCAGTTCTTC
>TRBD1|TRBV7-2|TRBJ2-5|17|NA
CASSLSGQGARWETQYF
TGTGCCAGCAGCCTAAGCGGACAGGGGGCGCGTTGGGAGACCCAGTACTTC
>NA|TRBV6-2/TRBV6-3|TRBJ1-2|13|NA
CASRPRGYYGYTF
TGTGCCAGTCGGCCCCGGGGGTACTATGGCTACACCTTC
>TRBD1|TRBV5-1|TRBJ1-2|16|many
CASSHNMATGDYGYTF
TGCGCCAGCAGCCACAATATGGCTACAGGGGACTATGGCTACACCTTC
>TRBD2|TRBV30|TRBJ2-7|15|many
CAWSPTSGRKNEQYF
TGTGCCTGGAGTCCGACTAGCGGGAGAAAGAACGAGCAGTACTTC
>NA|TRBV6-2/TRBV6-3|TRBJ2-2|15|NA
CASKVAEGTTGELFF
TGTGCCAGCAAAGTAGCGGAGGGTACCACCGGGGAGCTGTTTTTT
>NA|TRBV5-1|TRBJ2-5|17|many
CASSLSVWRGLQETQYF
TGCGCCAGCAGCTTGTCAGTTTGGAGGGGGCTCCAAGAGACCCAGTACTTC
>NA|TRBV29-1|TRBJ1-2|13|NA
CSVDGAGMNGYTF
TGCAGCGTTGATGGCGCGGGCATGAATGGCTACACCTTC
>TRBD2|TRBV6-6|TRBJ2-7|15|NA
CASRSGLAGVYEQYF
TGTGCCAGCAGATCGGGACTAGCGGGTGTCTACGAGCAGTACTTC
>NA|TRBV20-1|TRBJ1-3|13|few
CSASSIYGNTIYF
TGCAGTGCTAGTTCGATTTACGGAAACACCATATATTTT
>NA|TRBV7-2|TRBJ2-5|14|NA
CASSLFSGSETQYF
TGTGCCAGCAGCTTATTTTCAGGGAGCGAGACCCAGTACTTC
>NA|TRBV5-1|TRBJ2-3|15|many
CASSLDPRSTDTQYF
TGCGCCAGCAGCTTGGATCCGCGGAGTACAGATACGCAGTATTTT
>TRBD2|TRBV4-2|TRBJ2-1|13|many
CASSQESGTEQFF
TGTGCCAGCAGCCAGGAGAGCGGGACTGAGCAGTTCTTC
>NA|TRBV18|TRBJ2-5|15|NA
CASSPPLRESETQYF
TGTGCCAGCTCACCACCCTTACGGGAGAGCGAGACCCAGTACTTC
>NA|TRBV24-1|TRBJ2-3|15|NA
CATSDTRTGPDTQYF
TGTGCCACCAGTGATACCCGGACGGGTCCAGATACGCAGTATTTT
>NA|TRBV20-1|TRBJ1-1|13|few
CSASYQGATEVFF
TGCAGTGCTAGCTATCAAGGGGCGACTGAAGTTTTCTTT
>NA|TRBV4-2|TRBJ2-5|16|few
CASSPEGRGRQETQYF
TGTGCCAGCAGCCCTGAGGGGCGGGGTCGCCAAGAGACCCAGTACTTC
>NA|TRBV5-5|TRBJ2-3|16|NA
CASSFGATTSTDTQYF
TGTGCCAGCAGCTTTGGGGCCACAACTAGCACAGATACGCAGTATTTT
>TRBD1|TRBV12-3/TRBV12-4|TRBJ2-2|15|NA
CASRIDRGYTGELFF
TGTGCCAGCAGAATAGACAGGGGGTACACCGGGGAGCTGTTTTTT
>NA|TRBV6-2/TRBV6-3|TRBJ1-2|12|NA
CASSQDWGGYTF
TGTGCCAGCAGTCAGGATTGGGGAGGCTACACCTTC
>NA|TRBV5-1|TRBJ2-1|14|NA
CASSLEGVGNEQFF
TGCGCCAGCAGCTTGGAGGGAGTTGGAAATGAGCAGTTCTTC
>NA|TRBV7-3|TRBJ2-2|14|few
CASSLITNTGELFF
TGTGCCAGCAGCTTGATCACGAACACCGGGGAGCTGTTTTTT
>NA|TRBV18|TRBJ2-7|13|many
CASSPGTNYEQYF
TGTGCCAGCTCACCCGGGACAAATTACGAGCAGTACTTC
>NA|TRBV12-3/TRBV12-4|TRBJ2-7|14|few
CASSLWPTSHEQYF
TGTGCCAGCAGTTTATGGCCCACCTCCCACGAGCAGTACTTC
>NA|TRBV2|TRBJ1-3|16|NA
CASMSSRGTAGNTIYF
TGTGCCAGCATGTCGTCCAGGGGAACGGCTGGAAACACCATATATTTT
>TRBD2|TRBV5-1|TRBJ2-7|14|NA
CASSLTSGRDEQYF
TGCGCCAGCAGCTTGACAAGCGGGAGGGACGAGCAGTACTTC
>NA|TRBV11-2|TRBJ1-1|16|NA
CASSLVGGAMNTEAFF
TGTGCCAGCAGCTTAGTTGGAGGGGCAATGAACACTGAAGCTTTCTTT
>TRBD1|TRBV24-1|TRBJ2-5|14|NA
CATRSTGEGETQYF
TGTGCCACCAGATCGACAGGGGAAGGGGAGACCCAGTACTTC
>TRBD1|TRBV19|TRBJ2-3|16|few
CASRTIPGQNTDTQYF
TGTGCCAGTCGGACCATTCCGGGACAGAACACAGATACGCAGTATTTT
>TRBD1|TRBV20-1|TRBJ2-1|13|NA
CSAGTDAYNEQFF
TGCAGTGCCGGGACAGACGCCTACAATGAGCAGTTCTTC
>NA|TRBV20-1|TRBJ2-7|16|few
CSAGPNTGYKVYEQYF
TGCAGTGCTGGACCCAACACAGGGTACAAGGTCTACGAGCAGTACTTC
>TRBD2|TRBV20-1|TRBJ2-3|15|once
CSARPPGLATDTQYF
TGCAGTGCTAGACCCCCGGGACTAGCCACAGATACGCAGTATTTT
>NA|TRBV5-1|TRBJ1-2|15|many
CASSLEQAANYGYTF
TGCGCCAGCAGCTTGGAACAGGCGGCTAACTATGGCTACACCTTC
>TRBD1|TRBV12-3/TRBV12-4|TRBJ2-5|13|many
CASRPTGQETQYF
TGTGCCAGCAGACCGACAGGGCAAGAGACCCAGTACTTC
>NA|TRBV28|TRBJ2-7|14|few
CASSTGTLPYEQYF
TGTGCCAGCAGTACAGGGACCCTCCCCTACGAGCAGTACTTC
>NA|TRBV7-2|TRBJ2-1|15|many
CASSHTGTTYNEQFF
TGTGCCAGCAGCCATACCGGGACAACATACAATGAGCAGTTCTTC
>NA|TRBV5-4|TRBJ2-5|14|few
CASSFQGSGETQYF
TGTGCCAGCAGCTTCCAGGGGTCAGGAGAGACCCAGTACTTC
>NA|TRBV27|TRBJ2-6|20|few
CASSRYIGGGSGSGANVLTF
TGTGCCAGCAGCCGATATATCGGCGGAGGTTCAGGCTCTGGGGCCAACGTCCTGACTTTC
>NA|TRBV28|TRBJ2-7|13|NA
CASSSGGTNEQYF
TGTGCCAGCAGTTCAGGAGGGACGAACGAGCAGTACTTC
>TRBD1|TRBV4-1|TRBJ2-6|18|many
CASSQGRDRGPGANVLTF
TGCGCCAGCAGCCAAGGCCGGGACAGGGGGCCTGGGGCCAACGTCCTGACTTTC